The present T cell receptor beta chain was sequenced within a study of radiation and T cells in renal cell carcinoma (dated by TCRdb to the early 2020s). General notes on the study: The samples were drawn from a clinical trial, where primary renal cell carcinomas were treated with 15 Gy of stereotactic body radiation therapy and then removed by nephrectomy 4 weeks afterward. In total, 53 samples underwent TCR beta sequencing: some 25 tumors plus 27 peripheral blood samples. Across all 50 or so samples, 4,016,671 unique CDR3 nucleotide sequences, encoding 2,658,974 unique CDR3 amino acid sequences, were identified.

TCR beta libraries were generated from genomic DNA with the immunoSEQ kit, following the manufacturer's recommendations. For library preparation, a first multiplex PCR was performed with proprietary primers, followed by a second PCR in which unique barcodes were added, and bead cleanups were performed after each round. Each sample batch included a kit-provided positive control reaction and a negative control reaction. The final libraries underwent checking on an Agilent 4200 TapeStation D1000 ScreenTape, volumetric pooling, and quantification by qPCR. Sequencing was performed on an Illumina NextSeq500 with a MidOutput 150-cycle cartridge, and 156 Read1 and 15 Index1 cycles were run with kit custom primers. The pooled library was loaded at 0.8 to 1 pM, and approximately 20% PhiX control was spiked in. On the authors' methods: Vendor-processed data were analyzed in R, and a clonotype was defined as all T cells sharing the same CDR3 nucleotide sequence. In the clone abundance analyses, frequencies were normalized to the 10,000 most abundant clones in each sample. Public T cell clones, averaging fewer than five per sample, were removed before analysis. Tumor-enriched clonotypes and baseline blood-enriched clonotypes were defined as those with an abundance difference of at least 32-fold between compartments. Clonotypes expanded or contracted between blood time points were identified with a beta-binomial differential abundance model. Similarity between tumor and blood repertoires was quantified using the Baroni-Urbani and Buser coefficient, and groups were compared with two-tailed Wilcoxon tests in R. Not all clones reach the TCRdb copy of this immuneACCESS table, which keeps in-frame sequences only. Checked studies attribute under half of the gap to unresolved V genes and leave the rest unexplained. V, J and clone size were drawn from that table, and D and trimming were deduced from the DNA. Counted in this sample were more than 75,000 clones; 82% of them appeared once. Of the sample, 5% to 7.5% is held by the ten largest clones.

V is reduced by 5 bases and J by 2 bases, leaving a spacing of 7 bases between them. Based on the germline V gene (reference sequence), the CDR1 and CDR2 sequences are LNHDA and SQIVND. Including the terminal cysteine and phenylalanine, the CDR3 comprises 13 residues. The entry retains the CDR3 DNA only, 39 bases that are in frame from base 1. Overall results and qualifications from the work: With a single-armed trial design, the study had no way to address how radiation dose or scheduling affects the TCR repertoire. No pretreatment tumor biopsies were available, so the baseline intratumoral presence of clonotypes could not be determined. Top tumor clonotypes rose in blood from baseline to 2 weeks post-radiation, then contracted by 4 weeks, suggesting transient expansion of tumor-resident clones. Blood repertoire dynamics were not followed beyond 4 weeks after treatment.

This sample's time point label indicates: baseline pretreatment blood. According to the study, the label for this sample's treatment or condition signals: 15 Gy SBRT to primary tumor, nephrectomy 4 weeks later. To follow tumor-enriched clonotypes, peripheral blood was collected serially from radiation-treated patients at baseline and again at 2 weeks and 4 weeks after SBRT. Renal cell carcinoma with clear cell pathology was present in all patients. Genomic DNA for TCR sequencing was prepared using the QIAamp DNA Blood Mini Kit (Qiagen). The analyses included just those samples that passed every quality control check. This clone was recorded once. The specificity of this receptor is unknown. No per-base quality is available; no much larger clone lies one base away.

Here the sequenced sample was blood, taken from a patient whose treatment included radiotherapy and nephrectomy. The receptor chain draws on TRBV19 and TRBJ1-5, with no confidently assigned D gene. The receptor was isolated from a man aged 60 to 69 with renal cell carcinoma. CDR3 protein: CASSFQGNQPQHF. The sequence in DNA is TGTGCCAGTAGTTTCCAGGGCAATCAGCCCCAGCATTTT.